The clone carrying this TCR beta chain was picked up one time. The source of the sample is a study of blood T cell repertoires in COVID-19. Germline values: CDR1 SGHTA, CDR2 FQGNSA. The CDR3 has 13 amino acids. V was pared by 3 bases and J by 4 bases, with 7 bases between. Original processing notes: Amplification from reference gene primers served as the basis for estimated nucleated cell counts. The assay was immunoSEQ multiplex PCR, and TCRdb's table has in-frame clones only and misses some. V and J calls and clone size are as listed in that table; D and trimming were resolved from the DNA. The data contain about 210,000 clones, around 80% of them singletons.

Sequenced sample: peripheral blood. The clonotype comes from a woman in her 70s with acute or convalescent COVID-19. This chain uses TRBV7-2 with TRBJ1-3; D ambiguous. The CDR3 nucleotides are TGTGCCAGCAGCTTCGAGAGGGGAAACACCATATATTTT. Translating it yields CASSFERGNTIYF.